This T cell receptor beta chain is drawn from a study of shared clonotypes between healthy human individuals. Overall study context: Each donor contributed plates that comprised three CD4 naive, three CD4 memory, two CD8 naive and one CD8 memory.

Produced via immunoSEQ multiplex PCR; TCRdb's table is partial and in-frame only. The sample contains about 380,000 clones, roughly 96% of which appear only once. In regard to this clone: What it recognizes is unknown.

The study's findings and limits: Rarefaction curves obtained for sorted subsets showed sequencing incomplete despite large depth. It was the non-shared clonotypes that had lower generation probabilities than clonotypes shared by all four donors.

Sequences were obtained from memory CD8+ T cells sorted from blood. Subset: CD45RO+ cells pooled with CCR7-negative TemRA cells. The receptor's source is a man aged 25-40 years in good health.

CDR3: CASSLARTAYEQYF. The CDR3 bases are TGTGCCAGCAGCTTAGCCCGGACAGCCTACGAGCAGTACTTC. The chain is built from TRBV11-2 and TRBJ2-7, with D perhaps matching TRBD1 (6 bases). The ends were cut back, 1 base at V and 2 bases at J, with 9 bases in the middle. The germline gives CDR1 SGHAT, CDR2 FQNNGV. The CDR3 length is 14 residues.